This T cell receptor beta chain was captured in a study of cytomegalovirus exposure and HLA in healthy donors. PCR amplification relied on 60 Vbeta primers (plus 13 Jbeta primers). Libraries were prepared by immunoSEQ multiplex PCR; TCRdb keeps only in-frame clonotypes and omits some of them. The sample records roughly 100,000 clones, 69% being singletons. Overall study results and limits: CMV serostatus alone was available as immune exposure information. In presence/absence analyses, roughly uniform sequencing depth across donors was assumed. A classifier reportedly called cytomegalovirus status with high sensitivity and specificity.

Comments on this clone: Its specificity is unknown.

The CDR3 is made up of 13 amino acids. V lost 5 bases to trimming and J lost 0 bases, with 8 bases between them. Germline V gene lookup returns CDR1 SNHLY and CDR2 FYNNEI. Sequencing was done on a sample of PBMCs. The sequence was obtained from a young man in good health and CMV-seronegative. The rearrangement joins TRBV2 to TRBJ2-7; TRBD1 might be the D (5 bases). The CDR3 region is CASSPQDSYEQYF. As DNA, the CDR3 is TGTGCCAGCAGTCCACAGGACTCCTACGAGCAGTACTTC.